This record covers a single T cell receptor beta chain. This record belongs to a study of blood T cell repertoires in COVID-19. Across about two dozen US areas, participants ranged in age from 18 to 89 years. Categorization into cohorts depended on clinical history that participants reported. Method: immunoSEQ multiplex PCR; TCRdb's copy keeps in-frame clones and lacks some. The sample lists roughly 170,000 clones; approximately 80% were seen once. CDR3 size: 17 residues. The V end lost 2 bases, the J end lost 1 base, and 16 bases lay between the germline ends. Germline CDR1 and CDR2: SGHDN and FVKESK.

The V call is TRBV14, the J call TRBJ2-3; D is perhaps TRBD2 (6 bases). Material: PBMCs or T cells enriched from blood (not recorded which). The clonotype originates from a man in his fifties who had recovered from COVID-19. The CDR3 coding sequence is TGTGCCAGCAGCCAAAGGGGACTTCACCGGGGCACAGATACGCAGTATTTT. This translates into CASSQRGLHRGTDTQYF.